This TCR beta chain appears in the sequencing data of a study of OX40 agonist ivuxolimab in advanced cancers. Notes on the research overall: Ivuxolimab was a fully human IgG2 agonistic monoclonal antibody targeting the costimulatory receptor OX40 (CD134). Intravenous ivuxolimab was administered to patients every 2 weeks at six dose levels: 0.01, 0.1, 0.3, 1.5, 3 and 10 mg/kg. Of the roughly 52 dose-escalation patients, hepatocellular carcinoma was present in roughly 19, melanoma in roughly 15, renal cell carcinoma in 9 and head and neck cancer in 9. In the dose-escalation cohort, 70% to 85% of patients were male, and the mean age was approximately 60 years, with a range of roughly 20 to 80. Patients were allowed to have had prior anti-PD-1, anti-PD-L1 or anti-CTLA-4 therapy, and less than 45% of the dose-escalation patients had previously received checkpoint inhibitors. Partial responses occurred in three dose-escalation patients, of whom one had hepatocellular carcinoma and two had cutaneous melanoma. Peripheral TCRbeta sequencing was intended to test whether TCR sequence diversity was altered and clonal T-cell expansion was caused by ivuxolimab. The paper reports the monotherapy dose-escalation portion (N of about 51 patients) of the phase I ivuxolimab trial.

Patients with a history of autoimmune disease or receiving systemic immunosuppression were excluded from the trial. Peripheral blood for TCR sequencing was drawn from every dose cohort at baseline, at cycle 4 day 1 and at cycle 7 day 1. The samples were taken from a phase I, first-in-human, multicenter, open-label dose-escalation trial of ivuxolimab. Adults with locally advanced or metastatic melanoma, renal cell, hepatocellular, or head and neck squamous cell carcinoma were enrolled in the trial. CD4+ and CD8+ T cells were sorted separately from peripheral blood before TCR sequencing. The investigation overall reported the following: At doses of 0.1 to 3.0 mg/kg, clonal expansion of both CD4+ and CD8+ T cells in blood was seen between baseline and week 6. In the 0.1-3.0 mg/kg groups, partial responders were among the patients with the lowest normalized peripheral clonal expansion, particularly in CD8+ T cells. Low levels of normalized T-cell clonal expansion were also seen in some patients who did not respond. Which antigens the clonally expanded peripheral T cells were specific for was not determined. After ivuxolimab, expanded clones were on average more numerous among CD8+ T cells than among CD4+ T cells.

To sequence the TCRbeta CDR3 region, genomic DNA was isolated from the sorted cells. The immunoSEQ Assay was used for sequencing of TCRbeta CDR3 regions. Sourced from immuneACCESS, this table was stored by TCRdb with only in-frame sequences that have V and J called. A share of the clones is absent; for the studies checked, an unresolved V gene accounts for under half, and the remainder has no known explanation. In this sample the table shows 31,000 or so clones, 80% to 95% of which occur a single time. Approximately 4.8% of the sample goes to the ten largest clones. Comments on this clone: This receptor's antigen is unknown. Base qualities are not at hand, and no much larger clone is one base apart.

The sequence came from an adult with an advanced solid tumor such as melanoma, head and neck, liver or kidney cancer. Sample: CD4+ or CD8+ T cells sorted from blood, taken in a trial of the OX40 agonist ivuxolimab.

The DNA sequence is TGTGCCTGGAGTGCCTTTACGGGGAACTACGAGCAGTACTTC. Its translation is CAWSAFTGNYEQYF. The sequence joins TRBV30 to TRBJ2-7; perhaps TRBD2 is the D gene, with 5 bases matching. Reading from cysteine to phenylalanine, the CDR3 counts 14 amino acids. Solely the CDR3 DNA is kept, with 42 bases framed from the first base. The germline V gene (reference sequence) yields GTSNPN for CDR1 and SVGIG for CDR2. The germline ends are 13 bases apart after V is trimmed by 1 base and J by 3 bases.